The 12 T cell receptor beta chains listed next were all sequenced from one sample in a study of T-cell memory formation after mild COVID-19. TCRdb re-called the 5' RACE reads through MiXCR, storing one row per CDR3 protein. Of 160,000 or so distinct CDR3 sequences listed, roughly 31% are singletons. The sequencing input was PBMCs or a T cell subset sorted from them (not recorded which). Receptors originate from an adult woman who had mild COVID-19 (a few samples of this study predate the infection). Cell type and time point are not known.

This chain connects TRBV7-8 to TRBJ1-2; D is uncertain. Germline CDR1 and CDR2: SGHVS and FQNEAQ. V was cut by 1 base and J by 4 bases, with 13 bases left in between. The CDR3 contains 15 residues. CDR3 sequence (DNA): TGTGCCAGCAGCTTAGATTCAGGCACTGCCTATGGCTACACCTTC. Its protein product is CASSLDSGTAYGYTF.

The chain uses TRBV7-6 and TRBJ1-1, with D perhaps TRBD1 (5 bases). CDR3 length equals 12 residues. V was cut by 5 bases and J by 6 bases, with 10 bases left in between. CDR1 is SGHVS and CDR2 is FNYEAQ in the germline V gene. CDR3: CASSSRVPEAFF. CDR3 sequence (DNA): TGTGCCAGCAGCAGCAGGGTCCCTGAAGCTTTCTTT.

This chain uses TRBV20-1 with TRBJ2-3; D ambiguous. CDR3 length: 12 residues. The V end was cut by 7 bases, the J end by 0 bases, with 8 bases between. Germline CDR1 DFQATT, CDR2 SNEGSKA (reference sequence). The CDR3 region has the DNA TGCAGTGGGCTCTGGAGCACAGATACGCAGTATTTT. Protein sequence: CSGLWSTDTQYF.

The chain uses TRBV9 and TRBJ1-3; D gene unclear. V was trimmed by 3 bases and J by 0 bases, leaving 13 bases between them. The CDR3 spans 16 residues. The germline gives CDR1 SGDLS, CDR2 YYNGEE. CDR3 loop: CASSGLEGHSGNTIYF. The CDR3 nucleotides read TGTGCCAGCAGCGGGCTGGAGGGTCACTCTGGAAACACCATATATTTT.

This clonotype was seen more than once but under ten times. The V gene is TRBV4-1, the J gene TRBJ2-4, with 8 bases lining up with TRBD1. CDR1 and CDR2 from the germline V gene are MGHRA and YSYEKL. V gave up 0 bases and J gave up 8 bases; unmatched junction bases: 6. The CDR3 length is 15 residues. The CDR3 here is CASSQDQGARDIQYF. CDR3 bases: TGCGCCAGCAGCCAAGATCAGGGGGCGCGGGACATTCAGTACTTC.

This clonotype was counted a few times. The chain carries TRBV12-3 or TRBV12-4 and TRBJ2-7; D not resolved. The CDR3 is 11 residues long. Trimming left V 6 bases short and J 4 bases short, with 7 bases between. CDR3 in DNA: TGTGCCAGCAGCCCTGATTACGAGCAGTACTTC. Encoded protein: CASSPDYEQYF.

This clonotype was picked up a small number of times. The gene calls are TRBV10-3 and TRBJ2-7; 8 positions agree with TRBD1. V was clipped by 3 bases and J by 2 bases; unmatched bases: 9. The germline V gene encodes CDR1 ENHRY and CDR2 SYGVKD. The CDR3 is made up of 16 amino acids. The chain's CDR3 is CAISDPTDRETYEQYF. Written as DNA, the CDR3 is TGTGCCATCAGTGACCCAACGGACAGGGAAACCTACGAGCAGTACTTC.

The CDR3 loop reads CASSNRGRLYEQYF. CDR3 DNA: TGTGCCAGCAGCAACAGGGGGCGCCTCTACGAGCAGTACTTC. The chain has TRBV27 and TRBJ2-7; 9 bases are a match to TRBD1. V gave up 6 bases and J gave up 3 bases; unmatched junction bases: 6. Germline CDR1 is MNHEY and CDR2 is SMNVEV (reference sequence). The CDR3 is made up of 14 amino acids.

This clonotype occurred a few times. The chain recombines TRBV7-9 with TRBJ2-2; D remains unclear. The CDR3 consists of 16 residues. Germline-derived CDR1 and CDR2 are SEHNR and FQNEAQ (reference sequence). Trimming cost V 1 base and J 1 base, with 10 bases left between them. The CDR3 DNA is TGTGCCAGCAGCTTAGAGGGAACTTTGAACACCGGGGAGCTGTTTTTT. Encoded protein: CASSLEGTLNTGELFF.

This clonotype occurred many times. The V gene is TRBV14, the J gene TRBJ2-1; D unresolved. This CDR3 has 13 amino acids. The V and J ends lost 0 bases and 3 bases respectively, with 3 bases between them. The germline V gene encodes CDR1 SGHDN and CDR2 FVKESK. DNA for the CDR3: TGTGCCAGCAGCCAAGACAGCTACAATGAGCAGTTCTTC. This translates into CASSQDSYNEQFF. Supplemented by reference TRBV14 and TRBJ2-1, the full variable domain reads EAGVTQFPSHSVIEKGQTVTLRCDPISGHDNLYWYRRVMGKEIKFLLHFVKESKQDESGMPNNRFLAERTGGTYSTLKVQPAELEDSGVYFCASSQDSYNEQFFGPGTRLTVL.

The chain joins TRBV5-1 to TRBJ2-7; no clear D gene. The CDR3 covers 13 residues. Trimming stripped 2 bases from V and 3 bases from J, with 9 bases between. CDR1 and CDR2 from the germline V gene are SGHRS and YFSETQ. CDR3 loop: CASSFPGYYEQYF. The CDR3 region has the DNA TGCGCCAGCAGCTTCCCAGGCTACTACGAGCAGTACTTC.

This clonotype was picked up many times. This CDR3 is CASSPYTDTQYF. CDR3 DNA sequence: TGTGCCAGCTCACCCTACACAGATACGCAGTATTTT. This chain connects TRBV18 to TRBJ2-3; D is ambiguous. The V gene lost 3 bases and the J gene lost 2 bases, with 3 bases spanning the gap. Germline-derived CDR1 and CDR2 are KGHSH and LQKENI. The CDR3 has 12 amino acids.